This entry describes one T cell receptor beta chain. Its target is unknown. After constant-region reverse-primer amplification, full-length variable regions underwent semi-nested PCR with Nested Universal Primer A. Each CDR3 protein gets one entry after TCRdb re-called the 5' RACE reads with MiXCR. The sample has about 40,000 distinct CDR3 sequences, 22% seen once. Cells sorted as Tregs were CD4+, CD25+ and CD127-/low. Germline-derived CDR1 and CDR2 are SQVTM and ANQGSEA. This CDR3 region has 12 residues. Trimming removed 1 base from V and 4 bases from J, with 7 bases in between. Study-wide points: Tumor-infiltrating Treg TCR alpha and beta sequences overlapped most with tumor naive CD4+ T cells, then blood naive.

The chain has TRBV29-1 and TRBJ1-2; no definite D call. This clonotype originated in a female donor with breast cancer. Sequencing was carried out using Tregs sorted from a lymph node. The CDR3 sequence: CSVEGNLYGYTF. The DNA of the CDR3 is TGCAGCGTTGAAGGGAACCTCTATGGCTACACCTTC.